The rows below give T cell receptor beta chains drawn from one sample of a study of CD8 T cells in ankylosing spondylitis. Via MiXCR, TCRdb re-called the 5' RACE reads, giving one row per CDR3 protein. Of roughly 280,000 distinct CDR3 sequences in the sample, 20% were seen once. What was sequenced was blood, either unsorted or a sorted T cell fraction (not recorded which). These receptors came from a male donor with ankylosing spondylitis or in good health (not recorded which). Each CDR3 is given without its conserved first and last residue. Each record gives: CDR3 protein, V gene, J gene.

ASSLSKAETQY	TRBV7-2	TRBJ2-5
ATTPPGGYYNSPLH	TRBV12-3/TRBV12-4	TRBJ1-6
ASSYQRGRETQY	TRBV28	TRBJ2-5
ASSPTKQLMNTEAF	TRBV12-3/TRBV12-4	TRBJ1-1
SARVPATWNYGYT	TRBV20-1	TRBJ1-2
ASTLAGDEQF	TRBV5-1	TRBJ2-1
ASSAGTGGEKLF	TRBV18	TRBJ1-4
ASSDPGNRNEQF	TRBV6-1	TRBJ2-1
ATKGQRNTEAF	TRBV24-1	TRBJ1-1
ASSLRRRETQY	TRBV12-3/TRBV12-4	TRBJ2-5